These 30 T cell receptor beta chains originate from one sample sequenced in a study of shared clonotypes between healthy human individuals (dated by TCRdb to 2020 to 2022). The library was built by means of the immunoSEQ multiplex PCR assay. Here the immuneACCESS table is served through TCRdb, limited to in-frame sequences with V and J called. Missing clones are a known gap in these copies; in checked studies unresolved V genes cover under half, and the rest lacks a known reason. The sample table holds roughly 1 million clones, of which 78% were seen once. The ten largest clones take up more than 0.5% of the sample. The sample comprised memory CD4+ T cells from PBMCs. According to the study, the label for this sample's cell subset or site signals: CD45RA-negative fraction. The receptors come from a man aged 18 to 30 in good health. Some clones in this sample may be carry-over from other donors' samples.

This chain joins TRBV9 and TRBJ2-1; 9 nucleotides line up with TRBD2. Per the germline V gene, CDR1 is SGDLS and CDR2 is YYNGEE. This CDR3 contains 17 residues. Trimming cost V 0 bases and J 1 base; bases outside gene matches: 5. CDR3 loop: CASSVGVSGRSYNEQFF. CDR3 nucleotides: TGTGCCAGCAGCGTAGGGGTTAGCGGGAGATCCTACAATGAGCAGTTCTTC.

This clone showed up many times. The CDR3 loop is CASRHSNARDGGYTF. DNA for the CDR3: TGTGCCAGCAGACACTCAAACGCCCGGGACGGTGGCTACACCTTC. This chain uses TRBV28 with TRBJ1-2; tentatively, D is TRBD1 (5 bases). CDR3 length: 15 residues. The V end was cut by 6 bases, the J end by 7 bases, with 21 bases between. CDR1 and CDR2 (germline): MDHEN, SYDVKM.

This rearrangement joins TRBV7-9 to TRBJ1-1; D is perhaps TRBD1 (6 bases). This CDR3 has 15 amino acids. V lost 3 bases, J lost 3 bases, and 14 bases lay in between. Germline CDR1 SEHNR, CDR2 FQNEAQ (reference sequence). The CDR3 nucleotides read TGTGCCAGCAGCTTGACAGGCCCCGGGGACACTGAAGCTTTCTTT. This gives the protein CASSLTGPGDTEAFF.

V is TRBV7-2 and J is TRBJ2-2; D uncertain. V was shortened by 5 bases and J by 6 bases, with 16 bases between the two germline ends. Germline values: CDR1 SGHTA, CDR2 FQGNSA. CDR3 length equals 15 residues. In DNA form, the CDR3 reads TGTGCCAGCAGCCCGACGCTTCCGTACCCCGGGGAGCTGTTTTTT. It encodes CASSPTLPYPGELFF.

This clone was detected once. The chain employs TRBV6-5 and TRBJ2-4; 9 nucleotides agree with TRBD1. The V gene end was trimmed by 2 bases and the J gene end by 11 bases; junction bases not matched to a gene: 10. The CDR3 is 15 residues long. Germline CDR1 reads MNHEY; CDR2 reads SVGAGI. CDR3 sequence reads: CASSYVQGARTLQYF. CDR3 in DNA: TGTGCCAGCAGTTACGTACAGGGGGCGCGTACCCTTCAGTACTTC.

This chain connects TRBV5-1 to TRBJ2-5, with 7 bases lining up with TRBD1. The CDR3 consists of 16 residues. Germline CDR1 is SGHRS and CDR2 is YFSETQ. V lost 3 bases and J lost 5; bases outside the gene matches: 13. CDR3 sequence reads: CASSWDGMTGTETQYF. DNA for the CDR3: TGCGCCAGCAGCTGGGACGGTATGACAGGGACGGAGACCCAGTACTTC.

CDR3 region: CASSSGSETQYF. The CDR3 DNA reads as TGCGCCAGCAGCTCTGGGTCGGAGACCCAGTACTTC. The chain joins TRBV5-1 to TRBJ2-5, with D unresolved. The V gene lost 3 bases and the J gene lost 5 bases, with 8 bases spanning the gap. Germline V lookup: CDR1 SGHRS, CDR2 YFSETQ. This CDR3 is 12 amino acids long. Variable domain in full (rest from reference TRBV5-1 and TRBJ2-5): KAGVTQTPRYLIKTRGQQVTLSCSPISGHRSVSWYQQTPGQGLQFLFEYFSETQRNKGNFPGRFSGRQFSNSRSEMNVSTLELGDSALYLCASSSGSETQYFGPGTRLLVL.

V usage is TRBV4-3 and J usage is TRBJ2-1, with 9 bases lining up with TRBD2. Looked up from germline, CDR1 is LGHNA and CDR2 is YSLEER. V lost 1 base and J lost 2; bases outside the gene matches: 6. This CDR3 is built from 17 residues. The CDR3 nucleotides read TGCGCCAGCAGCCAAGGGGAGAAGCGGGGGGCCTACAATGAGCAGTTCTTC. This sequence encodes CASSQGEKRGAYNEQFF.

The chain employs TRBV10-3 and TRBJ2-7; 15 bases fit TRBD2. Germline-derived CDR1 and CDR2 are ENHRY and SYGVKD. V dropped 6 bases and J dropped 5; count of bases not matched to a gene: 14. The CDR3 has 18 amino acids. The CDR3 loop reads CAISDRTSGRAYLHEQYF. DNA for the CDR3: TGTGCCATCAGCGATAGGACTAGCGGGAGGGCCTATCTTCACGAGCAGTACTTC.

The chain links TRBV6-5 to TRBJ2-3; possible D gene TRBD2, 6 bases. The CDR3 has 15 amino acids. Germline values: CDR1 MNHEY, CDR2 SVGAGI. The V end lost 4 bases, the J end lost 3 bases, and 14 bases lay between the germline ends. The CDR3 here is CASSSLVGGTDTQYF. Written as DNA, the CDR3 is TGTGCCAGCAGTTCCCTCGTGGGAGGTACAGATACGCAGTATTTT.

This clone was observed a handful of times. The rearrangement links TRBV7-9 to TRBJ2-1; possible D gene TRBD2, 5 bases. Per the germline V gene, CDR1 is SEHNR and CDR2 is FQNEAQ (reference sequence). V shed 5 bases and J shed 7 bases, with 21 bases lying between them. The CDR3 contains 16 residues. The CDR3 DNA reads TGTGCCAGCAGCCCACAAGATTTGTGGGAGAGAAATGAGCAGTTCTTC. Amino acids: CASSPQDLWERNEQFF.

The chain joins TRBV5-4 to TRBJ2-7, with a weak D call TRBD1 (6 bases). Trimming took off 4 bases at V and 4 bases at J, with 15 bases between the two ends. Germline V CDR1 and CDR2: SGHNT, YYREEE (reference sequence). This CDR3 has 14 residues. CDR3: CASSRTGTAYEQYF. CDR3 in DNA: TGTGCCAGCAGCCGCACAGGGACGGCTTACGAGCAGTACTTC.

Note on this clone: Other DNA sequences in the sample encode the same CDR3. V gene TRBV28 combines with J gene TRBJ1-5; 8 bases align to TRBD1. Looked up from germline, CDR1 is MDHEN and CDR2 is SYDVKM. J lost 5 bases, V lost 2 bases, and 5 bases had no gene match. The CDR3 length is 15 residues. This chain's CDR3 is CASSLTGQGDQPQHF. The CDR3 DNA sequence: TGTGCCAGCAGTTTAACCGGACAGGGCGATCAGCCCCAGCATTTT.

This clone was seen only once. The chain employs TRBV5-1 and TRBJ2-2; D remains unclear. CDR3 length equals 12 residues. V lost 8 bases, J lost 5 bases, and 10 bases lay in between. Germline-derived CDR1 and CDR2 are SGHRS and YFSETQ. CDR3 sequence reads: CASRTETGELFF. CDR3 nucleotide sequence: TGCGCCAGTAGAACGGAGACCGGGGAGCTGTTTTTT.

This clone showed up just a few times. This chain uses TRBV4-3 with TRBJ2-3; 8 bases line up with TRBD1. Germline V CDR1 and CDR2: LGHNA, YSLEER. This CDR3 comprises 16 residues. After removal of 3 bases from V and 0 bases from J, the junction contained 5 bases not matched to a gene. The chain's CDR3 is CASSQLQGGSTDTQYF. CDR3 sequence (DNA): TGCGCCAGCAGCCAGTTACAGGGGGGTAGCACAGATACGCAGTATTTT.

The chain is built from TRBV28 and TRBJ2-5; a possible D gene is TRBD2 (7 bases). The CDR3 is 15 amino acids. Germline loops: CDR1 MDHEN, CDR2 SYDVKM. V was trimmed by 3 bases and J by 7 bases, leaving 18 bases between them. This CDR3 is CASSFPTGGGRTQYF. The CDR3 coding sequence is TGTGCCAGCAGTTTCCCCACGGGGGGCGGAAGGACCCAGTACTTC.

This clone was recorded only once. The genes are TRBV25-1 and TRBJ2-1; 8 positions agree with TRBD2. CDR3 length equals 16 residues. V shed 3 bases, J shed 0 bases, and the junction held 4 bases outside the gene matches. Germline lookup yields CDR1 MGHDK and CDR2 SYGVNS. CDR3 sequence: CASSDWGTSSYNEQFF. The DNA of the CDR3 is TGTGCCAGCAGTGACTGGGGGACTAGCTCCTACAATGAGCAGTTCTTC.

The chain couples TRBV27 to TRBJ1-2, with D perhaps matching TRBD1 (5 bases). CDR1 MNHEY and CDR2 SMNVEV come from the germline V gene (reference sequence). The V end lost 5 bases, the J end lost 4 bases, and 17 bases lay between the germline ends. The CDR3 has 15 amino acids. The CDR3 sequence is CASSAPPGVIYGYTF. CDR3 in DNA: TGTGCCAGCAGTGCCCCCCCGGGGGTGATCTATGGCTACACCTTC.

This rearrangement joins TRBV4-2 to TRBJ1-1, with D unclear. Germline-derived CDR1 and CDR2 are LGHNA and YNFKEQ. The CDR3 is 15 amino acids. The germline V and J ends were trimmed by 1 base and 0 bases, with 9 bases remaining between them. The CDR3 DNA follows: TGTGCCAGCAGCCAAGGTGTCCTGATGAACACTGAAGCTTTCTTT. This gives the protein CASSQGVLMNTEAFF.

The chain employs TRBV18 and TRBJ2-7; TRBD2 is a possible D gene (5 bases). Germline V gene sequence: CDR1 KGHSH, CDR2 LQKENI. V lost 6 bases and J lost 6, with 15 bases in between. CDR3 length: 13 amino acids. CDR3 region: CASSPASGIEQYF. The CDR3 DNA follows: TGTGCCAGCTCTCCCGCTTCCGGGATCGAGCAGTACTTC.

The rearrangement joins TRBV5-1 to TRBJ1-5, with TRBD1 as a possible D gene (5 bases). Between the trimmed V and J ends, which lost 4 bases and 7 bases, there was a span of 18 bases. Germline CDR1 reads SGHRS; CDR2 reads YFSETQ. The CDR3 loop spans 15 amino acids. The CDR3 DNA reads as TGCGCCAGCAGCCTAGACAGCTCCCGGGGACAGCCCCAGCATTTT. Protein product: CASSLDSSRGQPQHF.

The rearrangement uses TRBV6-5 and TRBJ2-7; D ambiguous. The CDR3 length is 12 residues. V lost 7 bases and J 2 bases, leaving 9 bases between the germline ends. Germline assignment: CDR1 MNHEY and CDR2 SVGAGI. The CDR3 DNA sequence: TGTGCCAGCAAATCGACGGCCTACGAGCAGTACTTC. Amino acid sequence: CASKSTAYEQYF.

This clone appeared a few times. This rearrangement joins TRBV30 to TRBJ1-1; D uncertain. V was pared by 1 base and J by 9 bases, with 12 bases between. The CDR3 contains 12 residues. CDR1 and CDR2 from the germline V gene are GTSNPN and SVGIG (reference sequence). CDR3 nucleotides: TGTGCCTGGAGTGATATGTTTTCAAAAGCTTTCTTT. Protein sequence: CAWSDMFSKAFF.

The chain recombines TRBV7-8 with TRBJ1-3; D is ambiguous. The CDR3 sequence is 14 residues long. The V gene lost 5 bases and the J gene lost 0 bases, with 8 bases spanning the gap. In germline, CDR1 is SGHVS, CDR2 FQNEAQ. Written as DNA, the CDR3 is TGTGCCAGCAGCACCTCCATCTCTGGAAACACCATATATTTT. Amino acids: CASSTSISGNTIYF.

V usage is TRBV15 and J usage is TRBJ2-7; 7 bases line up with TRBD2. The CDR3 is 13 residues long. The V gene's germline CDR1 is LNHNV and CDR2 YYDKDF (reference sequence). The trim removed 8 bases at V and 11 bases at J, leaving 15 bases unmatched. The CDR3 DNA follows: TGTGCCACCTCAGCACTCAAGGGAGGGGTGGAGTACTTC. This sequence encodes CATSALKGGVEYF. Full variable domain (remainder filled in from reference TRBV15 and TRBJ2-7): DAMVIQNPRYQVTQFGKPVTLSCSQTLNHNVMYWYQQKSSQAPKLLFHYYDKDFNNEADTPDNFQSRRPNTSFCFLDIRSPGLGDTAMYLCATSALKGGVEYFGPGTRLTVT.

V gene TRBV9 combines with J gene TRBJ1-2; no firm D call. The germline gives CDR1 SGDLS, CDR2 YYNGEE. The CDR3 extends over 14 amino acids. Deletions cut 3 bases from V and 7 bases from J, with 16 bases between. The CDR3 sequence is CASSGGYGVRGYTF. CDR3 bases: TGTGCCAGCAGCGGTGGGTATGGGGTTCGTGGCTACACCTTC.

The CDR3 spells CASSQGGSQGLYGYTF. The CDR3 DNA reads as TGTGCCAGCAGCCAAGGGGGTTCGCAGGGGCTATATGGCTACACCTTC. The gene calls are TRBV14 and TRBJ1-2; possible D gene TRBD1, 6 bases. Trimming pared 1 base from V and 5 bases from J, leaving 17 bases between. CDR1 is SGHDN and CDR2 is FVKESK in the germline V gene. This CDR3 is 16 amino acids long.

The chain joins TRBV2 to TRBJ2-5, with TRBD2 matching 9 bases. The CDR3 loop spans 15 amino acids. After removal of 6 bases from V and 9 bases from J, the junction contained 14 bases not matched to a gene. Germline V gives CDR1 SNHLY, CDR2 FYNNEI. The CDR3 sequence is CASSLAGPPRGAQYF. The CDR3, as DNA: TGTGCCAGCAGCCTAGCGGGGCCCCCCCGGGGGGCCCAGTACTTC.

The V and J genes are TRBV9 and TRBJ2-7; 10 positions match TRBD2. Germline values: CDR1 SGDLS, CDR2 YYNGEE. With V trimmed by 0 bases and J by 3 bases, 3 bases remained unmatched. This CDR3 has 15 residues. DNA for the CDR3: TGTGCCAGCAGCGTAGGGGCTAGCGGGGGCTACGAGCAGTACTTC. Translating gives CASSVGASGGYEQYF.

The chain joins TRBV7-9 to TRBJ2-3, with D hard to call. This CDR3 region has 14 residues. CDR1 and CDR2 (germline): SEHNR, FQNEAQ (reference sequence). The germline V and J ends were trimmed by 3 bases and 4 bases, with 11 bases remaining between them. In nucleotides, the CDR3 is TGTGCCAGCAGCTTGGCGGCGTTAGCAGATACGCAGTATTTT. Translating it yields CASSLAALADTQYF.